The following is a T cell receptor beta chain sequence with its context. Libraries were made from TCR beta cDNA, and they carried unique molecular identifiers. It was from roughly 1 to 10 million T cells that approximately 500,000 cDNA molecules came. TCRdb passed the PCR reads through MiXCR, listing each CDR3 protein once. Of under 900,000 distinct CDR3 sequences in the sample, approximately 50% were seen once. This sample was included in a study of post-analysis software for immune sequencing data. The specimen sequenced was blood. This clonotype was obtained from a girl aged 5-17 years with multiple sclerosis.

The DNA of the CDR3 is TGTGCCAGCAGTTACGTAGCGGGGGAGAACGAGCAGTACTTC. Its translation is CASSYVAGENEQYF. The V and J genes are TRBV6-5 and TRBJ2-7, with 9 bases that match TRBD2. Trimming removed 2 bases from V and 5 bases from J; junction bases left unmatched: 4. This CDR3 spans 14 amino acids. CDR1 and CDR2 (germline): MNHEY, SVGAGI.